The clone carrying this T cell receptor beta chain came up many times. What it recognizes is unknown. From the 5' RACE reads, TCRdb called clonotypes with MiXCR, one entry per CDR3 protein. The table lists over 450,000 distinct CDR3 sequences, about 20% of them singletons, with about 12% in the top ten. Between the trimmed V and J ends, which lost 4 bases and 7 bases, there was a span of 24 bases. CDR3 length: 17 amino acids. Germline V lookup: CDR1 SGHVS, CDR2 FNYEAQ. These data originate in a study of T-cell memory formation after mild COVID-19. Broader study findings: CD4+ contracting clones lay mainly in CM and EM, CD8+ ones in EMRA. Detection of some responders pre-infection suggested pre-existing cross-reactive memory T cells participated.

Sequencing was carried out using PBMCs or a T cell subset sorted from them (not recorded which). This chain uses TRBV7-6 with TRBJ2-3, with a possible D match to TRBD1 (6 bases). This clonotype was obtained from an adult woman who had mild COVID-19 (a few samples of this study predate the infection). Cell type and time point are not known. This CDR3 reads CASSSSPPAETGNTQYF. The DNA of the CDR3 is TGTGCCAGCAGCTCCTCCCCGCCGGCAGAGACAGGCAATACGCAGTATTTT.